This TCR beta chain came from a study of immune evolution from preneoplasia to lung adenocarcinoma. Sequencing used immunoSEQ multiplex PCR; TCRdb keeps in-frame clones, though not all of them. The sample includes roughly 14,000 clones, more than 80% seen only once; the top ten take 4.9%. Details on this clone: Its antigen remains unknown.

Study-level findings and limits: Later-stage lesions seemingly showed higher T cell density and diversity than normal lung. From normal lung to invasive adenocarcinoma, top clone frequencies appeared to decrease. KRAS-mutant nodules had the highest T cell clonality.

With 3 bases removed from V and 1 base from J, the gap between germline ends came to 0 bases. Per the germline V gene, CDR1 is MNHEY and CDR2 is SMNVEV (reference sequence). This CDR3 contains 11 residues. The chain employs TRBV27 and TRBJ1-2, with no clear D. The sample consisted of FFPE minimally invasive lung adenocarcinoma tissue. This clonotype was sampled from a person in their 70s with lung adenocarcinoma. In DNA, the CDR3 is TGTGCCAGCAGTTTTAACTATGGCTACACCTTC. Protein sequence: CASSFNYGYTF.